Presented here are 13 T cell receptor beta chains from one specimen sequenced in a study of molecular identifiers for immune sequencing clone quantification. Each CDR3 protein gets one entry after TCRdb re-called the PCR reads with MiXCR. The repertoire holds approximately 320,000 distinct CDR3 sequences, with over 20% as singletons. The sequencing sample was made of naive CD8+ T cells from blood, with Jurkat cell RNA spiked in. The subset: FACS-sorted CD8+CD4-CCR7+CD45RA+ naive T cells. These receptors all stem from a human donor in good health. Some libraries in this study had Jurkat cell RNA spiked in.

This clonotype was counted between two and nine times. The V call is TRBV20-1, the J call TRBJ1-3; D might be TRBD1 (5 bases). This CDR3 spans 14 amino acids. Germline V gives CDR1 DFQATT, CDR2 SNEGSKA (reference sequence). Trimming cost V 0 bases and J 5 bases, with 11 bases left between them. The CDR3 nucleotides read TGCAGTGCTAGAGAGGCAGGGCTAAGAAACACCATATATTTT. Encoded protein: CSAREAGLRNTIYF.

The J gene is TRBJ2-1, the V gene TRBV10-3; D is perhaps TRBD2 (6 bases). CDR1 and CDR2 (germline): ENHRY, SYGVKD. The CDR3 has 15 residues. The V end lost 4 bases, the J end lost 8 bases, and 18 bases lay between the germline ends. This CDR3 reads CAISAPETSSDEQFF. CDR3 bases: TGTGCCATCAGTGCGCCCGAGACTAGTTCCGATGAGCAGTTCTTC.

This clonotype was seen just once. This sequence may be a read error, since a much larger clone differs from it by one base. The chain carries TRBV14 and TRBJ1-1; 7 bases agree with TRBD1. Germline CDR1 and CDR2: SGHDN and FVKESK. This CDR3 region has 15 residues. DNA of the CDR3: TGTGTCAGCAGCCAAATAAGGGGGCGCGGCACTGAAGCTTTCTTT. It is translated as CVSSQIRGRGTEAFF.

At least ten counts were recorded for this clonotype. This chain connects TRBV25-1 to TRBJ2-1; tentatively, D is TRBD1 (6 bases). Trimming took off 3 bases at V and 8 bases at J, with 11 bases between the two ends. CDR1 MGHDK and CDR2 SYGVNS come from the germline V gene. There are 13 residues in the CDR3. CDR3: CASSEYRVDEQFF. The CDR3, as DNA: TGTGCCAGCAGTGAGTACAGGGTCGATGAGCAGTTCTTC.

Turning to this clonotype: At one end the junction does not follow the germline gene, possibly because of a read error. V usage is TRBV6-2 or TRBV6-3 and J usage is TRBJ2-2; D is perhaps TRBD2 (6 bases). Germline V gene lookup returns CDR1 MNHEY and CDR2 SVGEGT. The length of the CDR3 is 16 residues. For the CDR3, the DNA is TGTGCCAGCAGTTACGTATCAGCGGTGAACACCGGGGAGGTGTTTTTT. Residues: CASSYVSAVNTGEVFF.

The chain is built from TRBV7-2 and TRBJ2-3; 9 nucleotides match TRBD1. The V and J ends lost 8 bases and 3 bases, in that order; junction bases with no gene match: 12. Germline V gene data show CDR1 as SGHTA and CDR2 as FQGNSA. The length of the CDR3 is 16 residues. The CDR3 DNA is TGTGCCAGCGGCTACGACAGGGGGTTCTTGACAGATACGCAGTATTTT. Its translation is CASGYDRGFLTDTQYF.

This clonotype was counted at least ten times. The chain uses TRBV7-9 and TRBJ2-7; D is perhaps TRBD2 (6 bases). CDR1 SEHNR and CDR2 FQNEAQ come from the germline V gene (reference sequence). The V end was cut by 4 bases, the J end by 12 bases, with 22 bases between. The CDR3 spans 14 residues. CDR3 nucleotides: TGTGCCAGCAGCTCGTTGGTCTCGGGGGTGAAGCCGTACTTC. Encoded protein: CASSSLVSGVKPYF. Full variable domain (remainder filled in from reference TRBV7-9 and TRBJ2-7): DTGVSQNPRHKITKRGQNVTFRCDPISEHNRLYWYRQTLGQGPEFLTYFQNEAQLEKSRLLSDRFSAERPKGSFSTLEIQRTEQGDSAMYLCASSSLVSGVKPYFGPGTRLTVT.

Only a few counts were recorded for this clonotype. The chain combines TRBV9 with TRBJ2-7, with D tentatively TRBD1 or TRBD2 (5 bases each). CDR1 and CDR2 from the germline V gene are SGDLS and YYNGEE. With 4 bases removed from V and 6 bases from J, the gap between germline ends came to 14 bases. This CDR3 region has 13 residues. CDR3 coding DNA: TGTGCCAGCAGCCAAACCGGGGCCAGCGAGCAGTACTTC. Translating gives CASSQTGASEQYF.

This clonotype was seen ten or more times. The chain couples TRBV5-4 to TRBJ2-7; D possibly uses TRBD1 or TRBD2 (5 bases each). This CDR3 is built from 15 residues. The V gene lost 5 bases and the J gene lost 0 bases, with 15 bases spanning the gap. Germline CDR1 reads SGHNT; CDR2 reads YYREEE (reference sequence). CDR3 bases: TGTGCCAGCAGTCCAACGGGACGCGGCTCCTACGAGCAGTACTTC. It is translated as CASSPTGRGSYEQYF.

A few counts support this clonotype. This chain uses TRBV5-4 with TRBJ2-7; the D gene is possibly TRBD2 (5 bases). The CDR3 totals 12 residues. Trimming stripped 4 bases from V and 7 bases from J, with 12 bases between. The germline V gene encodes CDR1 SGHNT and CDR2 YYREEE (reference sequence). The CDR3 nucleotides read TGTGCCAGCAGCGGAGGCTCCCGGGAGCAGTACTTC. Protein product: CASSGGSREQYF. Drawing the rest from reference TRBV5-4 and TRBJ2-7, the complete variable domain is ETGVTQSPTHLIKTRGQQVTLRCSSQSGHNTVSWYQQALGQGPQFIFQYYREEENGRGNFPPRFSGLQFPNYSSELNVNALELDDSALYLCASSGGSREQYFGPGTRLTVT.

This clonotype was detected a few times. The chain has TRBV5-6 and TRBJ1-1; D may be TRBD1 (5 bases). With 0 bases removed from V and 4 bases from J, the gap between germline ends came to 13 bases. The CDR3 length is 15 residues. Germline lookup yields CDR1 SGHDT and CDR2 YYEEEE. The CDR3 region is CASSLVLGVVTEAFF. CDR3 DNA: TGTGCCAGCAGCTTGGTTCTGGGGGTTGTCACTGAAGCTTTCTTT.

The chain couples TRBV27 to TRBJ1-5; D is unclear. Germline CDR1 is MNHEY and CDR2 is SMNVEV (reference sequence). The V end lost 4 bases, the J end lost 0 bases, and 10 bases lay between the germline ends. CDR3 size: 15 residues. The CDR3 spells CASSSQENSNQPQHF. The CDR3 DNA sequence: TGTGCCAGCAGTTCGCAGGAGAATAGCAATCAGCCCCAGCATTTT.

This clonotype showed up many times. The chain employs TRBV5-1 and TRBJ1-1, with 9 bases fitting TRBD1. V dropped 5 bases and J dropped 1; count of bases not matched to a gene: 9. The CDR3 has 16 residues. Germline loops: CDR1 SGHRS, CDR2 YFSETQ. The CDR3 DNA sequence: TGCGCCAGCAGTAACAGGGGGCGAAACCCGAACACTGAAGCTTTCTTT. It is translated as CASSNRGRNPNTEAFF.